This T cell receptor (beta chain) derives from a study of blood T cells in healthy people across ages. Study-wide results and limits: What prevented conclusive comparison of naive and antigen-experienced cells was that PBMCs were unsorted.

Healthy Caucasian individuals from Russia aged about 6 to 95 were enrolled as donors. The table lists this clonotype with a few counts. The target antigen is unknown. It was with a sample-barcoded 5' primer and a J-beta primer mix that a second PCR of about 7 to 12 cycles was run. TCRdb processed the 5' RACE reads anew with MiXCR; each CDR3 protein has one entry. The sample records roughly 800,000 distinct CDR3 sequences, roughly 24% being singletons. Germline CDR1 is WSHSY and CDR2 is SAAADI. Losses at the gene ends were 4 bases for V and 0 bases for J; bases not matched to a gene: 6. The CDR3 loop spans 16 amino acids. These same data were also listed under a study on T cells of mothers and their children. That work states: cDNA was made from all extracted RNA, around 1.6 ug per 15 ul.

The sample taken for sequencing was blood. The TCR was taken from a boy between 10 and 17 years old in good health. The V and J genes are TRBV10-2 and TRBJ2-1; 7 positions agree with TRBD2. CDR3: CASSGTGGSSYNEQFF. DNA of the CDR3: TGCGCCAGCAGTGGGACGGGGGGAAGCTCCTACAATGAGCAGTTCTTC.